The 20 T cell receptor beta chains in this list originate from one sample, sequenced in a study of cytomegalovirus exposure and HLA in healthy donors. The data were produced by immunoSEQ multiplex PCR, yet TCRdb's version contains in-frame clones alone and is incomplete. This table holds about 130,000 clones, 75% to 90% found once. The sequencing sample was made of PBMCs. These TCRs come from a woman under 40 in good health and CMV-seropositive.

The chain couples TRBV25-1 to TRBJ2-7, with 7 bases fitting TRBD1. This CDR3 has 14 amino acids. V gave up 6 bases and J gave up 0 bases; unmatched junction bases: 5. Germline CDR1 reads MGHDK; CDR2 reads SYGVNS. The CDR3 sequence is CASRSGTVSYEQYF. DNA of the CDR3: TGTGCCAGCAGATCCGGGACAGTCTCCTACGAGCAGTACTTC.

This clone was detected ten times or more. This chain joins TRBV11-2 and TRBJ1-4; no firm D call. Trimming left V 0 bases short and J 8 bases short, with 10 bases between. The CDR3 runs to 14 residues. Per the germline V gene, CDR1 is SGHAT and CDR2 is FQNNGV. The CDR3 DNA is TGTGCCAGCAGCTTAGAGCCAGGATCCGAAAAACTGTTTTTT. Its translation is CASSLEPGSEKLFF.

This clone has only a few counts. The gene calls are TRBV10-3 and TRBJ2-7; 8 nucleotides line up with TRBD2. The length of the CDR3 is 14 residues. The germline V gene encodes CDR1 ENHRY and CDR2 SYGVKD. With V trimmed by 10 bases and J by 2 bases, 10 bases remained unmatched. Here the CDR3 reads CATGGAGDTYEQYF. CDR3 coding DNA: TGTGCCACGGGGGGAGCGGGGGATACCTACGAGCAGTACTTC.

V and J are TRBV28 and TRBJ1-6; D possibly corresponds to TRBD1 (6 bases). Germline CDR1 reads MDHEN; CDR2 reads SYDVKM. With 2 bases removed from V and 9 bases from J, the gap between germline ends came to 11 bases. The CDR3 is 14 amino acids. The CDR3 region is CASSLPTTGSPLHF. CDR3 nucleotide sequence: TGTGCCAGCAGTTTACCGACGACAGGTTCACCCCTCCACTTT.

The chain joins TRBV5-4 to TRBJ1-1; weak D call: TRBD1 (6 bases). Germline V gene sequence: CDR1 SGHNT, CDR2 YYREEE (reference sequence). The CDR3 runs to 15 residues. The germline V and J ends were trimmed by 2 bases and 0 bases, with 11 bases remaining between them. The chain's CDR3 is CASSLGGAMNTEAFF. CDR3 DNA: TGTGCCAGCAGCTTAGGGGGGGCTATGAACACTGAAGCTTTCTTT.

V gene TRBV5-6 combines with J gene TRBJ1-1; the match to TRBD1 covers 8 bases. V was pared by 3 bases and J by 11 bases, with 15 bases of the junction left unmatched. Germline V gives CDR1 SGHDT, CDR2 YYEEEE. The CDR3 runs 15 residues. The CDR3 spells CASSSGQGFWVEAFF. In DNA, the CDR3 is TGTGCCAGCAGCTCTGGACAGGGTTTTTGGGTTGAGGCTTTCTTT. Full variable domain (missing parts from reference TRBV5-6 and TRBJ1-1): DAGVTQSPTHLIKTRGQQVTLRCSPKSGHDTVSWYQQALGQGPQFIFQYYEEEERQRGNFPDRFSGHQFPNYSSELNVNALLLGDSALYLCASSSGQGFWVEAFFGQGTRLTVV.

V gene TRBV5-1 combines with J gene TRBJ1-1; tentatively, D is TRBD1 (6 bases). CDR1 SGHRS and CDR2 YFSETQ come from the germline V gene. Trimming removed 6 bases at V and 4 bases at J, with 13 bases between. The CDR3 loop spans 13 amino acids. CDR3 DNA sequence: TGCGCCAGCACCTTCCAGGGGTCCACTGAAGCTTTCTTT. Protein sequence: CASTFQGSTEAFF.

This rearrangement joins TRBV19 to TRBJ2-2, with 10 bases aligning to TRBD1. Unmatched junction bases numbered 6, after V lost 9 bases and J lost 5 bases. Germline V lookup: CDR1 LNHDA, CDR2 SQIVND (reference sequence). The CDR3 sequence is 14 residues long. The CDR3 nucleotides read TGTGCCAGCAGAGACAGGGGGCGGACCGGGGAGCTGTTTTTT. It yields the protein CASRDRGRTGELFF.

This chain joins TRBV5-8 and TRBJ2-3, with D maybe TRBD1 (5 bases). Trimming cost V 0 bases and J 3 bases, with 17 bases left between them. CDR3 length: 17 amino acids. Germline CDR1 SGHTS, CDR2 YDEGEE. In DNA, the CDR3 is TGTGCCAGCAGCTTGGCCCATGTAACAGGTATTACAGATACGCAGTATTTT. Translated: CASSLAHVTGITDTQYF.

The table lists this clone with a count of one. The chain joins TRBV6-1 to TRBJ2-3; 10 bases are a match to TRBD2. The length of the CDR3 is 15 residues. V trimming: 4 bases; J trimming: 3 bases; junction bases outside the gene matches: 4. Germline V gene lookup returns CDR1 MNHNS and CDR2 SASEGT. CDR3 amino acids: CASSVPSGRTDTQYF. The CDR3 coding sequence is TGTGCCAGCAGTGTCCCTAGCGGGAGAACAGATACGCAGTATTTT.

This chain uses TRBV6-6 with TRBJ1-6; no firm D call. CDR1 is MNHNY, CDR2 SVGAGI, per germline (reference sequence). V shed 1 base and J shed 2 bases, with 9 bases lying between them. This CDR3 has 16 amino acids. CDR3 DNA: TGTGCCAGCAGTTACTTGGGAGCCGCCTATAATTCACCCCTCCACTTT. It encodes CASSYLGAAYNSPLHF.

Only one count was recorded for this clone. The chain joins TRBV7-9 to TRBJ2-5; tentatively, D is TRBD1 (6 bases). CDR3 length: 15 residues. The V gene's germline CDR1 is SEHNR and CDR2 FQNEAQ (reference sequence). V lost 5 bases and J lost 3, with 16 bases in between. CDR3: CASSPYLGGKETQYF. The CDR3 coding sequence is TGTGCCAGCAGCCCGTATCTTGGGGGCAAAGAGACCCAGTACTTC.

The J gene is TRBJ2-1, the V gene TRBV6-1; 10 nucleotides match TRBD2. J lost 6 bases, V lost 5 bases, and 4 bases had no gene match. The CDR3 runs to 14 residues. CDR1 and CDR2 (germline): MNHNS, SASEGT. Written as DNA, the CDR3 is TGTGCCAGCAGTAGCGGGAGGGCCGTCAATGAGCAGTTCTTC. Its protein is CASSSGRAVNEQFF.

DNA for the CDR3: TGTGCCAGCAGGCTAGCGGGGGGGTCCTACAATGAGCAGTTCTTC. Its protein is CASRLAGGSYNEQFF. The chain combines TRBV6-5 with TRBJ2-1, with TRBD2 identical over 12 bases. This CDR3 contains 15 residues. After removal of 6 bases from V and 1 base from J, the junction contained 1 base not matched to a gene. Germline lookup yields CDR1 MNHEY and CDR2 SVGAGI.

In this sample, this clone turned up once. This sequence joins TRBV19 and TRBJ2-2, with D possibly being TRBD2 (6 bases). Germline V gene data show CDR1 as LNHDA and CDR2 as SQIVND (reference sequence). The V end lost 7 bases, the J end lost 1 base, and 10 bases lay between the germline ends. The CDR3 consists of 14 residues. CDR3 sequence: CASILRENTGELFF. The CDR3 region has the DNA TGTGCCAGTATATTGCGGGAGAACACCGGGGAGCTGTTTTTT.

The CDR3 coding sequence is TGTGCCAGCAGTCTCGGGACAGGGGGAACTGAAGCTTTCTTT. It encodes CASSLGTGGTEAFF. V is TRBV28 and J is TRBJ1-1; 11 bases are a match to TRBD1. Per the germline V gene, CDR1 is MDHEN and CDR2 is SYDVKM. This CDR3 comprises 14 residues. Losses at the gene ends were 5 bases for V and 5 bases for J; bases not matched to a gene: 4.

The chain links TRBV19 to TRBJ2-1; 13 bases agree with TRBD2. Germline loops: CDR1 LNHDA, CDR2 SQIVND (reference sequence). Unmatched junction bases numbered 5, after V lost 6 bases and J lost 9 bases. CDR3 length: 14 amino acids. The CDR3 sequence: CASSPGLAGSEQFF. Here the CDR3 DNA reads TGTGCCAGTAGCCCGGGACTAGCGGGATCTGAGCAGTTCTTC.

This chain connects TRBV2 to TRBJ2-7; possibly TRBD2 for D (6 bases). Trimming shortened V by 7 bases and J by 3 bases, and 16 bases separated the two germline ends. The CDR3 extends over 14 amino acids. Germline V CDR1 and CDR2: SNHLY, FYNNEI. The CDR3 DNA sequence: TGTGCCAGCACCCCCCCGGAGGGGTACTACGAGCAGTACTTC. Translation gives CASTPPEGYYEQYF.

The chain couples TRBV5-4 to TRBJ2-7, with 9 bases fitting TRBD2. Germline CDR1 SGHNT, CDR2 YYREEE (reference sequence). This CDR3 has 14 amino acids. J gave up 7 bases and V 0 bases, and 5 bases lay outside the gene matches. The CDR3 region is CASSLEGLAREQYF. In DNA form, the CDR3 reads TGTGCCAGCAGCTTGGAGGGACTAGCTCGGGAGCAGTACTTC.

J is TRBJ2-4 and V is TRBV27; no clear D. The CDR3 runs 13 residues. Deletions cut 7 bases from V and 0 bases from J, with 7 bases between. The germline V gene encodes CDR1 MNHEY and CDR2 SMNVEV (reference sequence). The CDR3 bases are TGTGCCAGCAAAGCGTTAGCCAAAAACATTCAGTACTTC. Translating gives CASKALAKNIQYF.